This T cell receptor (beta chain) was sequenced during a study of cytomegalovirus exposure and HLA in healthy donors. General study results and limits: Sequencing depth across donors, presence/absence analyses assumed, was roughly uniform. Associated with cytomegalovirus, according to the listing, were fewer than 200 TCR beta chains. A likely sequencing artifact accounted for one observed cluster of highly shared sequence variants.

V trimming: 5 bases; J trimming: 4 bases; junction bases outside the gene matches: 10. The germline gives CDR1 MDHEN, CDR2 SYDVKM. The CDR3 runs 15 residues. Turning to this clone: Antigen unknown.

Primers: 60 Vbeta forward and 13 Jbeta reverse. Source study methods: A later analysis counted 65 million to 80 million unique TCR beta chains, some 10 million shared. TCRdb's table, derived via immunoSEQ multiplex PCR, lists solely in-frame clones and lacks some. V, J and clone size are taken as reported in that table, and D and trimming were inferred from the DNA itself. The table lists about 260,000 clones, around four fifths of them singletons. V and J are TRBV28 and TRBJ2-7, with 8 bases that match TRBD1. Sequenced: PBMCs. This sequence was found in a woman in her 40s in good health and CMV-seropositive. CDR3 sequence reads: CASSTSGTGKYEQYF. CDR3 nucleotides: TGTGCCAGCAGTACCTCCGGGACAGGTAAATACGAGCAGTACTTC.